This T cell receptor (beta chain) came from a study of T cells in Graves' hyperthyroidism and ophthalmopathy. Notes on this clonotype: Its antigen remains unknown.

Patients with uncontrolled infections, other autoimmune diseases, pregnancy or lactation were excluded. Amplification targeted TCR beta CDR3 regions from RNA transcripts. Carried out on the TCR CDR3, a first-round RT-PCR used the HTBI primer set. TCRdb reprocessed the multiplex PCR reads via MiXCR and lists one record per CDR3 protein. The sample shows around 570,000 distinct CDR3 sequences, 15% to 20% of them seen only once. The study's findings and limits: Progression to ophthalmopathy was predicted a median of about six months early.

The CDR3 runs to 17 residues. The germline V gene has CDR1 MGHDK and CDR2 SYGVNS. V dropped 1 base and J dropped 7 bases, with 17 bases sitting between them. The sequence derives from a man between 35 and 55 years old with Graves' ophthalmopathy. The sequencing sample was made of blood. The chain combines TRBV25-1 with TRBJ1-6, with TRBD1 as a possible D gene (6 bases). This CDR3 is CASSEFGGHYVNSPLHF. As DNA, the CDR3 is TGTGCCAGCAGTGAATTTGGGGGCCACTATGTAAATTCACCCCTCCACTTT.